The 23 T cell receptor beta chains below come from one sample, sequenced in a study of blood T cell repertoires in COVID-19. This table comes from immunoSEQ multiplex PCR, and its TCRdb copy is limited to in-frame clones, with some not included. The sample yields some 170,000 clones, approximately 79% seen once. Sequenced: peripheral blood. These TCRs come from a woman in her 70s with acute or convalescent COVID-19.

CDR3 sequence: CASSLRGTFNYGYTF. The CDR3 DNA follows: TGTGCCAGCAGTTTAAGGGGGACCTTTAACTATGGCTACACCTTC. The gene calls are TRBV27 and TRBJ1-2; the D gene is possibly TRBD1 (6 bases). This CDR3 has 15 residues. Looked up from germline, CDR1 is MNHEY and CDR2 is SMNVEV (reference sequence). Trimming removed 2 bases from V and 1 base from J, with 11 bases in between.

The table lists this clone with a few counts. This chain connects TRBV5-4 to TRBJ2-1; D is undetermined. Trimming left V 0 bases short and J 0 bases short, with 10 bases between. CDR3 length equals 16 residues. Germline V lookup: CDR1 SGHNT, CDR2 YYREEE (reference sequence). The CDR3 region has the DNA TGTGCCAGCAGCTTGGTAAGGCAGGCCTCCTACAATGAGCAGTTCTTC. Its translation: CASSLVRQASYNEQFF.

This chain joins TRBV18 and TRBJ1-6, with 7 positions matching TRBD1. V lost 6 bases, J lost 6 bases, and 5 bases stayed unmatched. The germline gives CDR1 KGHSH, CDR2 LQKENI. The CDR3 contains 14 residues. This CDR3 is CASSLGDSNSPLHF. The CDR3 DNA sequence: TGTGCCAGCTCCCTAGGGGACAGTAATTCACCCCTCCACTTT.

This chain connects TRBV11-2 to TRBJ2-1; the D is unclear. CDR1 and CDR2 from the germline V gene are SGHAT and FQNNGV. The V end lost 1 base, the J end lost 5 bases, and 6 bases lay between the germline ends. The CDR3 has 13 residues. DNA of the CDR3: TGTGCCAGCAGCTTAGCGAGCAACAATGAGCAGTTCTTC. Translation: CASSLASNNEQFF.

The rearrangement links TRBV18 to TRBJ2-7; possibly TRBD1 for D (6 bases). Germline assignment: CDR1 KGHSH and CDR2 LQKENI. Trimming stripped 2 bases from V and 3 bases from J, with 14 bases between. The CDR3 is 15 residues long. The CDR3 loop reads CASSPAGTPNYEQYF. As DNA, the CDR3 is TGTGCCAGCTCACCAGCCGGGACACCTAACTACGAGCAGTACTTC.

The CDR3 protein is CASSERGGLTGELFF. The CDR3, as DNA: TGTGCCAGCAGTGAGCGGGGAGGACTGACCGGGGAGCTGTTTTTT. The chain joins TRBV2 to TRBJ2-2; TRBD2 is a possible D gene (6 bases). Trimming stripped 3 bases from V and 5 bases from J, with 13 bases between. Germline-derived CDR1 and CDR2 are SNHLY and FYNNEI. The CDR3 runs 15 residues.

The rearrangement joins TRBV12-3 or TRBV12-4 to TRBJ1-5; D perhaps matches TRBD1 (6 bases). Trimming shortened V by 5 bases and J by 2 bases, and 7 bases separated the two germline ends. The CDR3 length is 13 residues. This CDR3 reads CASSQGRNQPQHF. Written as DNA, the CDR3 is TGTGCCAGCAGTCAGGGGCGCAATCAGCCCCAGCATTTT.

The table lists this clone with a count of one. The chain joins TRBV5-4 to TRBJ1-2, with 9 bases lining up with TRBD1. V was pared by 3 bases and J by 5 bases, with 5 bases of the junction left unmatched. The CDR3 spans 14 residues. Germline CDR1 and CDR2: SGHNT and YYREEE (reference sequence). CDR3 region: CASSSGGQGYGYTF. Here the CDR3 DNA reads TGTGCCAGCAGCTCCGGGGGACAGGGATATGGCTACACCTTC.

The chain combines TRBV7-2 with TRBJ1-1; D not certain. Trimming stripped 5 bases from V and 5 bases from J, with 15 bases between. CDR3 size: 14 residues. Germline CDR1 and CDR2: SGHTA and FQGNSA. The CDR3 is CASSRGLQGTEAFF. CDR3 bases: TGTGCCAGCAGCCGCGGGCTCCAAGGGACTGAAGCTTTCTTT. Filled out from reference TRBV7-2 and TRBJ1-1, the complete variable domain reads GAGVSQSPSNKVTEKGKDVELRCDPISGHTALYWYRQSLGQGLEFLIYFQGNSAPDKSGLPSDRFSAERTGGSVSTLTIQRTQQEDSAVYLCASSRGLQGTEAFFGQGTRLTVV.

The chain employs TRBV6-6 and TRBJ2-7; TRBD2 aligns across 14 bases. V lost 6 bases, J lost 3 bases, and 4 bases stayed unmatched. Germline CDR1 is MNHNY and CDR2 is SVGAGI (reference sequence). The CDR3 is made up of 15 amino acids. CDR3 nucleotides: TGTGCCAGCAGCAAGGGACTAGCGGGAGTCTACGAGCAGTACTTC. Translated: CASSKGLAGVYEQYF.

V usage is TRBV7-6 and J usage is TRBJ2-7; the match to TRBD2 covers 7 bases. Germline V gene sequence: CDR1 SGHVS, CDR2 FNYEAQ. V gave up 5 bases and J gave up 4 bases; unmatched junction bases: 5. The CDR3 is made up of 13 amino acids. CDR3 DNA: TGTGCCAGCAGCCCGGTGGGGGGGTACGAGCAGTACTTC. Its protein is CASSPVGGYEQYF.

The chain couples TRBV6-6 to TRBJ2-2; 7 bases map to TRBD2. The CDR3 contains 14 residues. Losses at the gene ends were 5 bases for V and 2 bases for J; bases not matched to a gene: 2. CDR1 and CDR2 from the germline V gene are MNHNY and SVGAGI (reference sequence). The DNA for the CDR3 is TGTGCCAGCAGTGAGGGACTAAACACCGGGGAGCTGTTTTTT. This codes for CASSEGLNTGELFF.

This clone appeared a few times. This sequence joins TRBV14 and TRBJ2-1; 7 bases map to TRBD2. The germline V gene has CDR1 SGHDN and CDR2 FVKESK. V lost 0 bases, J lost 3 bases, and 2 bases stayed unmatched. The CDR3 runs to 15 residues. The CDR3 sequence: CASSQEGGNYNEQFF. Written as DNA, the CDR3 is TGTGCCAGCAGCCAAGAGGGGGGGAACTACAATGAGCAGTTCTTC.

The V gene is TRBV19, the J gene TRBJ2-2; D remains ambiguous. V was trimmed by 6 bases and J by 4 bases, leaving 3 bases between them. This CDR3 spans 11 amino acids. In germline, CDR1 is LNHDA, CDR2 SQIVND (reference sequence). The CDR3 nucleotides read TGTGCCAGTAGCATCACCGGGGAGCTGTTTTTT. Residues: CASSITGELFF.

V gene TRBV20-1 combines with J gene TRBJ2-1, with 8 nucleotides matching TRBD2. V was clipped by 3 bases and J by 7 bases; unmatched bases: 5. The CDR3 length is 13 residues. Germline loops: CDR1 DFQATT, CDR2 SNEGSKA (reference sequence). CDR3 DNA sequence: TGCAGTGCTAGTCGACCTAGCGGGAATGAGCAGTTCTTC. Amino acid sequence: CSASRPSGNEQFF.

The chain carries TRBV7-2 and TRBJ2-7, with 13 positions matching TRBD2. Trimming at V came to 8 bases and at J to 7 bases, leaving 5 bases not matched to a gene. CDR1 and CDR2 from the germline V gene are SGHTA and FQGNSA. The CDR3 is made up of 13 amino acids. The CDR3 sequence: CASGGLAGVEQYF. The CDR3 DNA follows: TGTGCCAGCGGTGGACTAGCGGGAGTTGAGCAGTACTTC.

The chain recombines TRBV14 with TRBJ2-2; D is undetermined. Germline lookup yields CDR1 SGHDN and CDR2 FVKESK. This CDR3 is 12 amino acids long. Trimming removed 5 bases at V and 7 bases at J, with 8 bases between. In nucleotides, the CDR3 is TGTGCCAGCAGCTTAGTAGTCGGGGAGCTGTTTTTT. It encodes CASSLVVGELFF.

The chain links TRBV30 to TRBJ1-3; D gene uncertain. The V end was cut by 0 bases, the J end by 0 bases, with 12 bases between. Germline-derived CDR1 and CDR2 are GTSNPN and SVGIG (reference sequence). The length of the CDR3 is 16 residues. CDR3 in DNA: TGTGCCTGGAGTGTAAGCCAAATCAACTCTGGAAACACCATATATTTT. It encodes CAWSVSQINSGNTIYF.

V usage is TRBV11-2 and J usage is TRBJ1-2; TRBD1 aligns across 7 bases. With V trimmed by 5 bases and J by 5 bases, 5 bases remained unmatched. Germline V lookup: CDR1 SGHAT, CDR2 FQNNGV. The CDR3 has 13 residues. This CDR3 reads CASSPDRDYGYTF. The CDR3 DNA sequence: TGTGCCAGCAGCCCCGACAGGGATTATGGCTACACCTTC.

J is TRBJ2-7 and V is TRBV18, with 9 bases fitting TRBD1. The CDR3 is 16 amino acids. V shed 4 bases and J 2 bases; nucleotides not matched to a gene: 9. Germline CDR1 reads KGHSH; CDR2 reads LQKENI. CDR3 residues: CASSLGAGTGTYEQYF. CDR3 coding DNA: TGTGCCAGCTCACTGGGGGCCGGGACAGGGACCTACGAGCAGTACTTC.

This rearrangement joins TRBV24-1 to TRBJ2-1; D is perhaps TRBD2 (5 bases). Per the germline V gene, CDR1 is KGHDR and CDR2 is SFDVKD. The CDR3 has 17 residues. Trimming cost V 4 bases and J 5 bases, with 20 bases left between them. The CDR3 DNA is TGTGCCACCAGTGAATCGCCGACTATGCAGGCTCACAATGAGCAGTTCTTC. This sequence encodes CATSESPTMQAHNEQFF.

A remark on this clone: Its ends do not fully match the called genes, so a read error is possible. The CDR3 reads CARSRLAWEGVF. The CDR3 nucleotides read TGTGCCAGAAGCCGGCTAGCATGGGAGGGGGTCTTC. The rearrangement links TRBV5-3 to TRBJ2-1; D is perhaps TRBD2 (7 bases). TRBV5-3 is labeled an ORF, and its function is uncertain. The CDR3 covers 12 residues.

The J gene is TRBJ1-2, the V gene TRBV6-5; TRBD1 matches 7 bases. V lost 6 bases to trimming and J lost 5 bases; unmatched junction nucleotides: 3. The CDR3 runs 12 residues. Per germline, CDR1 MNHEY and CDR2 SVGAGI. The DNA of the CDR3 is TGTGCCAGCAGACCACAGGGGTATGGCTACACCTTC. Amino acids: CASRPQGYGYTF.